Here is one T cell receptor (beta chain) with its context. No cognate antigen has been identified for it. No base quality information exists; no much larger clone differs at one position. The data are from a study of cytomegalovirus exposure and HLA in healthy donors (dated 2017 in TCRdb). In the study overall: According to an earlier analysis of several hundred of the donors, some 180 million T cells yielded approximately 120 million unique TCR beta sequences and around 300 Gb of sequence data. An early release covering just under 650 HLA-typed donors comprised about 290 gigabases of sequencing data and approximately 80 million unique TCR sequences. The genetic ancestry cluster associated with self-reported Caucasian donors included 81% of the 300 to 450 genotyped donors. The aim of the study was to test whether cataloging public T cell receptors could identify signatures of past pathogen exposure. Using immunosequencing, the study profiled T cell repertoires from about 650 subjects and related those repertoires to cytomegalovirus serostatus. Besides the first cohort of around 700 subjects, a separate validation cohort made up of 120 different subjects was used. To predict cytomegalovirus infection status, the study brought together high-throughput TCR immunosequencing, statistical association of individual TCRs with disease status, and machine learning. In a later analysis, previously published TCR beta repertoires from 500 to 750 donors were re-analyzed and high-resolution HLA genotyping was added so that TCR occurrence patterns could be studied. The later analysis used no new phenotypic data to find candidate immune exposures, relying instead on TCR beta sequences and their occurrence across donors. To decide whether each TCR beta V gene segment behaved as functional or pseudogenic, an earlier analysis of some 540 of the donors relied on high-throughput TCR beta sequencing. Donor age, sex, ethnicity and CMV serostatus were compiled together with the repertoire data. In a later genetic analysis, genome-wide SNP genotypes for about 55% of the roughly 670 donors were used, and that subset was treated as a discovery cohort. All discovery cohort repertoires had been generated on a single sequencing platform. HLA typing included class I and class II loci at four-digit resolution. The number of typed donors differed by locus: roughly 629-630 for A, B, C, DRB1 and DQB1; approximately 530 for DQA1; approximately 610 for DPA1; and about 450 for DPB1. Roughly 5 DR-DQ haplotypes were handled as single units for association and clustering because linkage in the cohort was strong. Among a few hundred genotyped donors of the cohort, an average of approximately 250,000 unique TCR beta nucleotide sequences were sequenced per donor, around a sixth of them non-productive.

What the study reported, not specific to this receptor: Most CMV-associated TCR beta chains appeared to be HLA-restricted in a later analysis, and the HLA associations seemed to be driven largely by CMV exposure. Immune exposure information for the cohort was limited to CMV serostatus. An association between a missense DCLRE1C variant and V-gene and J-gene trimming of TCR beta chains was found in a later genetic analysis and replicated in an independent cohort. According to the authors, the approach could potentially be generalized to other disease states and immunological phenotypes. Several of the top co-occurrence clusters appeared to be linked to parvovirus B19, influenza, CMV and Epstein-Barr virus, according to a later analysis. In a later analysis, HLA-associated TCR beta chains were found to be more clonally expanded and to have lower generation probabilities than equally common non-associated chains. Assigning TCR associations to individual alleles was difficult when HLA alleles, especially DR and DQ, strongly co-occurred. Because counts were too low, about 17 rarely observed V segments, including chromosome 9 orphons, were excluded from the earlier analysis of 587 of the donors. A group of highly shared sequence variants was considered likely to be a technical artifact of the sequencing pipeline. Roughly uniform sequencing depth across donors was assumed in presence/absence analyses, although this assumption may not hold. A further reported finding was that TCR beta sequences accurately predicted the HLA-A and HLA-B alleles for most subjects in the first cohort. Most TCR sequences were observed very rarely across donors, whereas some public TCRs were present in many individuals. Specific HLA alleles were associated with 15,000 to 20,000 TCR beta sequences at a false discovery rate of 0.05 in a later analysis. The classifier was reported to diagnose cytomegalovirus status with high specificity and sensitivity in both the original and validation cohorts. Compared with the roughly 710-donor mean, donors in an Asian-associated ancestry cluster had fewer N-insertions in productive TCRs, according to a later genetic analysis. In a later analysis, the rate of TCR association differed among HLA loci, with DRB1 alleles having the most associated TCRs and HLA-C alleles having the fewest. Because HLA typing was unavailable for some donors at each locus, only the typed subset was used in association tests. In an earlier analysis of about 600 of the donors, most TCR beta V segments appeared in productive rearrangements about 87% or about 30% of the time, broadly matching IMGT annotations. The cohort was sequenced for TCR beta chains only, and without alpha or paired-chain data the features that could be detected were limited. In vitro tests confirmed that three of the cytomegalovirus-associated TCR beta chains recognize cytomegalovirus antigens. Linkage disequilibrium might explain the correlated functional status among segregating V segments, but an unknown experimental factor could not be ruled out. A total of 150 to 200 TCR beta chains were listed by the study as associated with cytomegalovirus.

The cohort comprised approximately 700 healthy bone marrow donors. Cohort members were all nominally healthy when sampled, although unrecorded immune exposures were likely present. The donor tested CMV seronegative and was one of the 352 seronegative cohort members. A peripheral blood sample was collected from each donor, and TCR beta sequencing was performed on peripheral blood mononuclear cells. The Qiagen DNeasy Blood Extraction Kit was used to extract genomic DNA from the blood cell samples. The library was built by means of the immunoSEQ multiplex PCR assay. For the multiplex PCR, a mixture combining 60 forward primers for TCR Vbeta segments and 13 reverse primers for TCR Jbeta segments was used. The CDR3 region of rearranged TCR beta genes was amplified from genomic DNA with a multiplex PCR assay. The amplified TCR beta libraries were sequenced on the Illumina HiSeq System as 87-base-pair reads. On the study's bioinformatics: In a later analysis, tens of millions of unique TCR beta chains were counted across the 650 to 700 repertoires, and roughly 11 million of these chains were shared by at least two donors. Raw reads were error-corrected and collapsed into unique sequences with a nearest-neighbor algorithm that merged closely related sequences to remove PCR and sequencing errors. V, D and J gene segments were assigned by aligning CDR3 sequences to IMGT reference sequences. For a sequence to be retained, a match of at least six nucleotides to both a V gene segment and a J gene segment was required. A rearrangement was called productive if the CDR3 had no stop codons and remained in frame with V and J, and every other rearrangement was called non-productive. CDR3 was defined by IMGT convention, running from the second conserved V-encoded cysteine to the conserved J-encoded phenylalanine. The earlier analysis of some 580 of the donors excluded any sequence lacking an unambiguous match to a single V gene segment. An earlier analysis of about 590 of the donors classified V segments as functional when productive rearrangements were above 56.7% and as segregating when the standard deviation between donors was above 5%. A statistical classification framework was developed to diagnose cytomegalovirus status using the catalog of TCR beta chain sequences. A later analysis assigned V and J genes by comparing TCR nucleotide sequences with IMGT/GENE-DB human TR gene sequences. Using the TCRdist pipeline, a later analysis assigned CDR3 sequences along with most-parsimonious VDJ recombination scenarios. A later analysis defined each TCR beta chain by its CDR3 amino acid sequence plus V-gene family, and excluded reads lacking a unique V-gene family. In a later analysis, 450 to 600 highly shared, low-generation-probability nucleotide sequences were removed to address suspected cross-contamination and a sequencing artifact. For each public chain, a later analysis derived a clonal expansion index from normalized ranks of inferred template counts within each repertoire. In a later analysis, generation probabilities were computed using a VDJ recombination model fitted to out-of-frame rearrangements, and the results were checked against IGoR. In a later analysis, hypergeometric tests were used to score TCR-TCR, TCR-HLA and TCR-CMV co-occurrence, with a repertoire-size bias correction applied to TCR pairs. A later analysis estimated false discovery rates by permuting HLA or CMV assignments 20 times. In a later analysis, co-occurring TCRs were grouped using DBSCAN, and TCRdist sequence similarity was added for clustering within HLA-allele-positive subsets. Co-occurrence clustering excluded repertoires with fewer than 30,000 or more than 120,000 public chains, plus five with anomalous nucleotide sharing. The table comes from immuneACCESS by way of TCRdb, which keeps in-frame sequences with V and J called. Part of the clones is missing from these tables; in studies checked, under half for an unresolved V gene and the rest for unknown reasons. V, J and clone size are those of that table, while D and trimming were read from the DNA. The sample table shows roughly 180,000 clones, and around 70% are seen once. The ten largest make up over 2.5% of the sample.

The TCR sequence derives from a male donor in good health and CMV-seronegative. Sequencing was carried out using PBMCs.

For the CDR3, the sequence is CAISRSGTGDWDEQFF. The DNA is TGTGCCATCAGTAGATCCGGGACAGGGGACTGGGATGAGCAGTTCTTC. The chain is made from TRBV10-3 and TRBJ2-1, with 10 junctional bases fitting TRBD1. As encoded in the germline V gene, CDR1 is ENHRY while CDR2 is SYGVKD. The CDR3 holds 16 amino acids from the cysteine to the phenylalanine. The kept DNA is CDR3 alone, 48 bases in frame from the first base. V lost 5 bases and J lost 8 bases, and the count of bases not matched to a germline gene is 12.